Presented here are 32 T cell receptor beta chains from one specimen sequenced in a study of shared clonotypes between healthy human individuals (TCRdb year 2020). Receptor libraries were prepared by the immunoSEQ multiplex PCR assay. Imported from immuneACCESS, the table was reduced by TCRdb to in-frame sequences with V and J called. These copies leave out some clones; in studies compared against another copy, an unresolved V gene accounts for under half, and the cause of the remainder is not known. This sample has 1.6 million or so clones in its table, and approximately 98.5% of those were observed once. The top ten hold over 0.3% of the sample. Sequencing used naive CD4+ T cells sorted from blood. What the cell subset or site label conveys for this sample: CD45RA+ positively selected. The receptors come from a man aged 30 to 45 in good health.

This clone occurred a few times. CDR3 sequence reads: CASSWGLAVDTGELFF. CDR3 coding DNA: TGCGCCAGCAGCTGGGGACTAGCGGTCGACACCGGGGAGCTGTTTTTT. The chain joins TRBV5-1 to TRBJ2-2; TRBD2 matches 11 bases. CDR1 and CDR2 (germline): SGHRS, YFSETQ. This CDR3 has 16 residues. V lost 3 bases, J lost 3 bases, and 4 bases stayed unmatched.

This sequence joins TRBV6-5 and TRBJ2-5, with TRBD1 matching over 9 bases. Germline-derived CDR1 and CDR2 are MNHEY and SVGAGI. The CDR3 extends over 14 amino acids. Trimming cost V 5 bases and J 4 bases; bases outside gene matches: 5. The CDR3 bases are TGTGCCAGCAGTCGGACAGGGGCGCTAGAGACCCAGTACTTC. It is translated as CASSRTGALETQYF.

The gene calls are TRBV7-9 and TRBJ1-2; 7 nucleotides line up with TRBD1. The trim removed 4 bases at V and 7 bases at J, leaving 6 bases unmatched. Germline V gene data show CDR1 as SEHNR and CDR2 as FQNEAQ (reference sequence). The CDR3 consists of 13 residues. The CDR3 sequence: CASSSKDRVGYTF. The CDR3 nucleotides read TGTGCCAGCAGCTCGAAAGACAGGGTTGGCTACACCTTC.

The chain has TRBV6-5 and TRBJ1-3; D gene uncertain. The V end was cut by 2 bases, the J end by 4 bases, with 12 bases between. CDR1 and CDR2 from the germline V gene are MNHEY and SVGAGI. The CDR3 sequence is 15 residues long. The CDR3 region is CASSYRSNTGNTIYF. The CDR3 region has the DNA TGTGCCAGCAGTTACAGATCCAACACGGGAAACACCATATATTTT.

The V gene is TRBV4-3, the J gene TRBJ2-7; 8 bases agree with TRBD1. Germline trimming cut 0 bases from V and 0 bases from J; bases unmatched to any gene: 10. The CDR3 totals 18 residues. CDR1 and CDR2 (germline): LGHNA, YSLEER. CDR3 DNA sequence: TGCGCCAGCAGCCAAGACAACTGGGGGGACAGGAGCTCCTACGAGCAGTACTTC. Its protein product is CASSQDNWGDRSSYEQYF.

The chain has TRBV15 and TRBJ2-4, with D tentatively TRBD1 or TRBD2 (5 bases each). V was cut by 1 base and J by 8 bases, with 15 bases left in between. This CDR3 contains 15 residues. The germline gives CDR1 LNHNV, CDR2 YYDKDF (reference sequence). CDR3 residues: CATSRGDSVQDIQYF. CDR3 DNA sequence: TGTGCCACCAGCAGAGGAGATAGCGTACAGGACATTCAGTACTTC.

This sequence joins TRBV28 and TRBJ1-1; weak D call: TRBD1 (6 bases). The CDR3 runs to 15 residues. Germline lookup yields CDR1 MDHEN and CDR2 SYDVKM. V was cut by 8 bases and J by 0 bases, with 16 bases left in between. The CDR3 here is CASGGLRTMNTEAFF. The CDR3 region has the DNA TGTGCCAGCGGGGGCTTACGGACCATGAACACTGAAGCTTTCTTT. Full variable domain (missing parts from reference TRBV28 and TRBJ1-1): DVKVTQSSRYLVKRTGEKVFLECVQDMDHENMFWYRQDPGLGLRLIYFSYDVKMKEKGDIPEGYSVSREKKERFSLILESASTNQTSMYLCASGGLRTMNTEAFFGQGTRLTVV.

The gene calls are TRBV21-1 and TRBJ1-2. TRBV21-1 is tagged as a pseudogene. The CDR3 runs 17 residues. CDR3 residues: CASSPEGIGPWTDGYTF. DNA for the CDR3: TGTGCCAGCAGCCCCGAAGGAATTGGACCCTGGACTGATGGCTACACCTTC.

The rearrangement links TRBV7-9 to TRBJ2-6; no clear D gene. The CDR3 length is 13 residues. Germline CDR1 and CDR2: SEHNR and FQNEAQ (reference sequence). Trimming took off 8 bases at V and 0 bases at J, with 5 bases between the two ends. The CDR3: CASGRSGANVLTF. The CDR3 region has the DNA TGTGCCAGCGGTCGCTCTGGGGCCAACGTCCTGACTTTC.

The V and J genes are TRBV15 and TRBJ1-5; D is unclear. This CDR3 has 14 residues. The germline V and J ends were trimmed by 8 bases and 2 bases, with 13 bases remaining between them. Germline V gene sequence: CDR1 LNHNV, CDR2 YYDKDF (reference sequence). CDR3 bases: TGTGCCACCGCGAGGGTGAGCGGCAATCAGCCCCAGCATTTT. Translated, it gives CATARVSGNQPQHF.

Here the CDR3 reads CASSLGSARDYEQYF. CDR3 coding DNA: TGTGCCAGCAGCTTGGGTTCTGCGAGGGACTACGAGCAGTACTTC. V gene TRBV5-4 combines with J gene TRBJ2-7; tentative D call: TRBD2 (5 bases). CDR1 is SGHNT and CDR2 is YYREEE in the germline V gene (reference sequence). V dropped 0 bases and J dropped 3 bases, with 13 bases sitting between them. The CDR3 consists of 15 residues. Using reference TRBV5-4 and TRBJ2-7 for the parts outside the CDR3, the full variable domain is ETGVTQSPTHLIKTRGQQVTLRCSSQSGHNTVSWYQQALGQGPQFIFQYYREEENGRGNFPPRFSGLQFPNYSSELNVNALELDDSALYLCASSLGSARDYEQYFGPGTRLTVT.

The gene calls are TRBV29-1 and TRBJ2-1; 10 bases fit TRBD2. The germline V gene has CDR1 SQVTM and CDR2 ANQGSEA. J gave up 7 bases and V 1 base, and 10 bases lay outside the gene matches. This CDR3 spans 16 amino acids. CDR3 sequence reads: CSVEGLPGLALNEQFF. Written as DNA, the CDR3 is TGCAGCGTTGAAGGGTTACCGGGACTAGCGTTGAATGAGCAGTTCTTC.

The chain has TRBV7-9 and TRBJ2-7; no clear D gene. V gave up 5 bases and J gave up 5 bases, with 10 bases separating them. Germline lookup yields CDR1 SEHNR and CDR2 FQNEAQ (reference sequence). The CDR3 sequence is 12 residues long. The CDR3, as DNA: TGTGCCAGCAGCCCGCATGGGCACGAGCAGTACTTC. It yields the protein CASSPHGHEQYF.

This clone was observed once. For the CDR3, the DNA is TGTGCCAGCAGCCCTAACCTAGAACTAGCTGAGCAGTTCTTC. As protein: CASSPNLELAEQFF. The genes are TRBV11-2 and TRBJ2-1; a possible D gene is TRBD2 (6 bases). The CDR3 runs to 14 residues. Looked up from germline, CDR1 is SGHAT and CDR2 is FQNNGV. Trimming removed 5 bases at V and 9 bases at J, with 17 bases between.

The rearrangement links TRBV4-1 to TRBJ2-7; 7 bases map to TRBD2. J lost 6 bases, V lost 0 bases, and 11 bases had no gene match. Germline CDR1 is MGHRA and CDR2 is YSYEKL. This CDR3 region has 16 residues. The CDR3 loop reads CASSQEASGPHREQYF. The CDR3 nucleotides are TGCGCCAGCAGCCAAGAGGCTAGCGGCCCCCATCGCGAGCAGTACTTC.

The gene calls are TRBV7-2 and TRBJ1-1, with D possibly TRBD1 on 5 matching bases. This CDR3 is 14 amino acids long. The V and J ends lost 4 bases and 1 base respectively, with 10 bases between them. Germline CDR1 is SGHTA and CDR2 is FQGNSA. CDR3: CASSWGRGNTEAFF. In nucleotides, the CDR3 is TGTGCCAGCAGCTGGGGGAGGGGGAACACTGAAGCTTTCTTT.

The rearrangement uses TRBV7-9 and TRBJ2-7; 7 bases map to TRBD2. CDR1 SEHNR and CDR2 FQNEAQ come from the germline V gene (reference sequence). The CDR3 covers 12 residues. Trimming removed 8 bases from V and 3 bases from J; junction bases left unmatched: 4. CDR3 in DNA: TGTGCCAGCGGGGGGGTAGGCTACGAGCAGTACTTC. As protein: CASGGVGYEQYF.

The chain links TRBV6-5 to TRBJ2-7; 13 nucleotides line up with TRBD2. Per germline, CDR1 MNHEY and CDR2 SVGAGI. There are 15 residues in the CDR3. V gave up 5 bases and J gave up 10 bases; unmatched junction bases: 11. CDR3 residues: CASSRGLAGVYLQYF. The CDR3 coding sequence is TGTGCCAGCAGTCGCGGACTAGCGGGAGTTTATCTCCAGTACTTC.

The chain uses TRBV5-4 and TRBJ2-1; TRBD1 matches 12 bases. CDR3 length: 15 residues. Unmatched junction bases numbered 4, after V lost 1 base and J lost 8 bases. Germline loops: CDR1 SGHNT, CDR2 YYREEE (reference sequence). The CDR3 loop reads CASSLWDRGLDEQFF. The CDR3 DNA reads as TGTGCCAGCAGCTTGTGGGACAGGGGGCTGGATGAGCAGTTCTTC.

CDR3 sequence reads: CASSLLGGVEPQHF. CDR3 nucleotide sequence: TGTGCCAGCAGTTTATTAGGGGGAGTCGAGCCCCAGCATTTT. This chain joins TRBV27 and TRBJ1-5, with D perhaps TRBD1 (6 bases). The CDR3 consists of 14 residues. The germline V and J ends were trimmed by 1 base and 8 bases, with 12 bases remaining between them. The germline gives CDR1 MNHEY, CDR2 SMNVEV (reference sequence).

Details on this clone: The sample has other DNA sequences that encode this CDR3 too. The rearrangement links TRBV18 to TRBJ2-7; 12 bases match TRBD1. Trimming took 3 bases from V and 4 from J; bases not matched to a gene: 4. The CDR3 runs 15 residues. The V gene's germline CDR1 is KGHSH and CDR2 LQKENI. The CDR3 coding sequence is TGTGCCAGCTCACCTGGGACAGGGGGCAGGTACGAGCAGTACTTC. Translating it yields CASSPGTGGRYEQYF.

The V gene is TRBV11-2, the J gene TRBJ2-1; TRBD2 aligns across 11 bases. The germline V gene encodes CDR1 SGHAT and CDR2 FQNNGV. The CDR3 runs to 16 residues. Losses at the gene ends were 4 bases for V and 3 bases for J; bases not matched to a gene: 5. CDR3 coding DNA: TGTGCCAGCAGCTCTGGGACTAGCGGATTCTACAATGAGCAGTTCTTC. Its protein product is CASSSGTSGFYNEQFF.

This rearrangement joins TRBV19 to TRBJ1-2, with D unclear. Germline CDR1 LNHDA, CDR2 SQIVND (reference sequence). The CDR3 runs to 14 residues. Trimming removed 3 bases from V and 4 bases from J, with 12 bases in between. This chain's CDR3 is CASSIEGSPYGYTF. CDR3 bases: TGTGCCAGTAGTATTGAGGGCAGTCCCTATGGCTACACCTTC.

The count of this clone is one. The chain uses TRBV7-8 and TRBJ2-5; 7 bases line up with TRBD2. V was pared by 5 bases and J by 5 bases, with 8 bases of the junction left unmatched. The CDR3 spans 14 residues. Germline V gene data show CDR1 as SGHVS and CDR2 as FQNEAQ. The CDR3 sequence: CASSPGGGWETQYF. The CDR3 DNA reads TGTGCCAGCAGCCCTGGGGGAGGGTGGGAGACCCAGTACTTC.

This clone has only one observation. This sequence joins TRBV29-1 and TRBJ2-1, with no clear D. The CDR3 has 14 amino acids. CDR1 and CDR2 (germline): SQVTM, ANQGSEA. The V gene lost 3 bases and the J gene lost 6 bases, with 15 bases spanning the gap. CDR3 sequence: CSVERLEIRNEQFF. CDR3 nucleotide sequence: TGCAGCGTTGAGAGGTTGGAGATTCGCAATGAGCAGTTCTTC.

The rearrangement links TRBV11-3 to TRBJ2-1; 9 positions match TRBD1. The V and J ends lost 2 bases and 8 bases, in that order; junction bases with no gene match: 7. The CDR3 spans 15 residues. Germline V gives CDR1 SGHNT, CDR2 YENEEA. Here the CDR3 DNA reads TGTGCCAGCAGCTTACAAACAGGGGGCACGGATGAGCAGTTCTTC. Translation: CASSLQTGGTDEQFF.

The chain joins TRBV6-6 to TRBJ2-3, with D possibly TRBD2 on 6 matching bases. CDR1 MNHNY and CDR2 SVGAGI come from the germline V gene (reference sequence). V was clipped by 2 bases and J by 6 bases, with 12 bases between them. The CDR3 length is 14 residues. The chain's CDR3 is CASSYGRDRDTQYF. In DNA, the CDR3 is TGTGCCAGCAGTTACGGGCGGGACCGGGATACGCAGTATTTT.

This clone was found once. This chain links TRBV2 with TRBJ2-7; D assignment may be TRBD1 or TRBD2 (5 bases each). Trimming removed 6 bases at V and 7 bases at J, with 22 bases between. Germline CDR1 SNHLY, CDR2 FYNNEI. This CDR3 is built from 15 residues. CDR3 loop: CASRLSGTAAWEQYF. DNA for the CDR3: TGTGCCAGCAGATTGTCCGGGACGGCCGCCTGGGAGCAGTACTTC.

The V call is TRBV6-1, the J call TRBJ2-3; no reliable D call. Germline V gene sequence: CDR1 MNHNS, CDR2 SASEGT. This CDR3 comprises 13 residues. The V end was cut by 3 bases, the J end by 6 bases, with 10 bases between. The CDR3 sequence is CASSEPPTDTQYF. CDR3 bases: TGTGCCAGCAGTGAGCCTCCTACCGATACGCAGTATTTT.

The J gene is TRBJ2-1, the V gene TRBV25-1; 8 bases fit TRBD1. V dropped 8 bases and J dropped 11; count of bases not matched to a gene: 5. Per the germline V gene, CDR1 is MGHDK and CDR2 is SYGVNS. This CDR3 comprises 11 residues. The CDR3 nucleotides read TGTGCCAGCGGCCGACAGGGGAAGCAGTTCTTC. Translating it yields CASGRQGKQFF.

On this clone itself: Other DNA sequences in this specimen translate into the identical CDR3. The rearrangement joins TRBV9 to TRBJ1-3; 7 bases are shared with TRBD1. This CDR3 is built from 15 residues. V shed 0 bases, J shed 2 bases, and the junction held 2 bases outside the gene matches. The germline V gene has CDR1 SGDLS and CDR2 YYNGEE. The CDR3 is CASSVGQGAGNTIYF. Written as DNA, the CDR3 is TGTGCCAGCAGCGTAGGACAGGGCGCTGGAAACACCATATATTTT.

This chain connects TRBV6-5 to TRBJ1-5, with D hard to call. Germline V CDR1 and CDR2: MNHEY, SVGAGI. Trimming removed 0 bases from V and 9 bases from J, with 12 bases in between. The CDR3 has 14 residues. CDR3 amino acids: CASSYSNGLRPQHF. The DNA of the CDR3 is TGTGCCAGCAGTTACTCGAATGGATTACGGCCCCAGCATTTT.